The clone carrying this TCR beta chain was seen ten or more times. Using its own MiXCR run on the 5' RACE reads, TCRdb lists one record per CDR3 protein. The sample includes about 160,000 distinct CDR3 sequences, under 7.5% of them seen just once. The data were obtained in a study of T cells after yellow fever vaccination. For the study at large: Fractions low in cell number were prepared with SMART-Seq v4 Ultra Low Input.

The receptor comes from a man aged 18 to 30 who received the YFV17D yellow fever vaccine. The specimen was CD4+ T cells sorted from PBMCs, collected about 5 days after the first yellow fever vaccination.

The CDR3 reads CASSEFGEKLFF. The DNA of the CDR3 is TGTGCCAGCAGTGAGTTTGGTGAAAAACTGTTTTTT. This chain connects TRBV6-1 to TRBJ1-4; no reliable D call. The CDR3 is 12 residues long. Germline-derived CDR1 and CDR2 are MNHNS and SASEGT. V was shortened by 3 bases and J by 7 bases, with 6 bases between the two germline ends.